This is a list of T cell receptor beta chains from one sample in a study of vaccination effects on CD4 cells after COVID-19. The antigens for these receptors are not known. Generated by immunoSEQ multiplex PCR, the TCRdb table keeps only in-frame clones and is missing some. The sample lists about 50,000 clones; about 70% were seen once. The specimen was CD4+ T cells from PBMCs cultured without peptide, collected after COVID-19 vaccination. The receptors were sampled from a human donor who had a prior SARS-CoV-2 infection. CDR3s include the opening cysteine and the closing phenylalanine or tryptophan. D genes are given only for firm matches. The listing skips clone size in some rows; elsewhere it reads once, few, many or a size class.

abundance	v_gene	j_gene	d_gene	CDR3nt	CDR3aa
NA	TRBV4-3	TRBJ2-2	NA	TGCGCCAGCAGCCCACAGGGACGGGGGAACACCGGGGAGCTGTTTTTT	CASSPQGRGNTGELFF
NA	TRBV11-2	TRBJ1-2	NA	TGTGCCAGCAGCTGGGAGACTGGGGGCTATGGCTACACCTTC	CASSWETGGYGYTF
NA	TRBV4-2	TRBJ2-2	NA	TGTGCCAGCAGCCAAGTTGAGGAAGGAGGGATAACCGGGGAGCTGTTTTTT	CASSQVEEGGITGELFF
NA	TRBV2	TRBJ1-2	NA	TGTGCCAGCAGTGAAAGAGGTGGGACAACCGACTATGGCTACACCTTC	CASSERGGTTDYGYTF
medium-sized	TRBV19	TRBJ2-1	NA	TGTGCCAGTAGTATTCGGAGTACCCTTTCCTACAATGAGCAGTTCTTC	CASSIRSTLSYNEQFF
NA	TRBV15	TRBJ2-7	TRBD1	TGTGCCACCAGCTGGAGGAGAGGGACAGCCTACGAGCAGTACTTC	CATSWRRGTAYEQYF
NA	TRBV9	TRBJ2-3	TRBD2	TGTGCCAGCAGCGTAGGCCCCCAGCGGGGATTCACAGATACGCAGTATTTT	CASSVGPQRGFTDTQYF
once	TRBV14	TRBJ2-3	NA	TGTGCCAGCAGCCAGGGAATCTTTCGCACAGATACGCAGTATTTT	CASSQGIFRTDTQYF
NA	TRBV10-3	TRBJ2-2	TRBD2	TGTGCCATCAAGCCGGGGGGGCCGACCGGGGAGCTGTTTTTT	CAIKPGGPTGELFF
NA	TRBV5-4	TRBJ2-5	TRBD1	TGTGCCAGCAGCTCCCGACAGGGGGCGGAGACCCAGTACTTC	CASSSRQGAETQYF
NA	TRBV10-3	TRBJ1-1	TRBD1	TGTGCCATCAGAAAGACCGGGACAGGGGTGTCGTCTTTCTTT	CAIRKTGTGVSSFF
NA	TRBV5-1	TRBJ2-1	NA	TGCGCCAGCAGCTTGTCCGGGAGTGAGAATGAGCAGTTCTTC	CASSLSGSENEQFF
NA	TRBV5-4	TRBJ2-3	TRBD2	TGTGCCAGCAGCGCCGGACTAGCGGGGATCACAGATACGCAGTATTTT	CASSAGLAGITDTQYF
NA	TRBV7-2	TRBJ2-1	NA	TGTGCCAGCAGCTTAGCCGGGACGGGACCCTACAATGAGCAGTTCTTC	CASSLAGTGPYNEQFF
NA	TRBV6-2/TRBV6-3	TRBJ1-2	TRBD1	TGTGCCAGCAGTTACTCTCAGGGGGCTGTCTATGGCTACACCTTC	CASSYSQGAVYGYTF
NA	TRBV15	TRBJ2-1	NA	TGTGCCACCAGCAGAGATAATCTGGGGCTATTCAGGGTGGGTACGGGAAATGAGCAGTTCTTC	CATSRDNLGLFRVGTGNEQFF
NA	TRBV6-5	TRBJ2-1	NA	TGTGCCAGCAGTTACTCGCTACAGAAAGGGGGCAATGAGCAGTTCTTC	CASSYSLQKGGNEQFF
NA	TRBV3-1/TRBV3-2	TRBJ2-2	NA	TGTGCCAGCAGCCGGCAGGGTGACACCGGGGAGCTGTTTTTT	CASSRQGDTGELFF
few	TRBV18	TRBJ1-6	NA	TGTGCCAGCTCACTCCAGTCCCCTAACGGTTCACCCCTCCACTTT	CASSLQSPNGSPLHF
NA	TRBV3-1/TRBV3-2	TRBJ2-5	NA	TGTGCCAGCAGCCAGAGCGCAAGGGATTTAGGAACCCAGTACTTC	CASSQSARDLGTQYF
NA	TRBV11-3	TRBJ2-5	TRBD2	TGTGCCAGCAGCTTGGGGCTAGCGGGAGGGCCGGGAGAGACCCAGTACTTC	CASSLGLAGGPGETQYF
once	TRBV5-8	TRBJ2-3	NA	TGTGCCAGCAGCTTGAGTTTGGGGGCCCCTACGCAGTATTTT	CASSLSLGAPTQYF